One sample yielded the 30 T cell receptor beta chains listed below, sequenced in a study of blood T cell repertoires in COVID-19 (dated by TCRdb to about 2020). The library was obtained by the immunoSEQ multiplex PCR assay. TCRdb provides this immuneACCESS table in a form limited to in-frame rearrangements. Some clones are lacking; in checked studies, under half of them reflect an unresolved V gene, and why the rest are absent is not known. The table for this sample lists some 220,000 clones; 75% to 85% of them were counted only once. The top ten clonotypes cover about 1.3% of the sample. The sequenced material came from peripheral blood. The receptors were gathered from a woman in her 30s with COVID-19, enrolled during active disease.

This clone showed up just once. The genes are TRBV30 and TRBJ2-3; D is undetermined. This CDR3 is 11 amino acids long. Trimming removed 2 bases at V and 4 bases at J, with 4 bases between. Per germline, CDR1 GTSNPN and CDR2 SVGIG (reference sequence). CDR3 sequence (DNA): TGTGCCTGGAGTAACTCAGATACGCAGTATTTT. Its translation: CAWSNSDTQYF.

CDR3 protein: CASPEGGPRKEKLFF. For the CDR3, the DNA is TGTGCCAGCCCTGAAGGAGGCCCCAGGAAGGAAAAACTGTTTTTT. The chain combines TRBV27 with TRBJ1-4; D gene ambiguous. The CDR3 is made up of 15 amino acids. Trimming took 8 bases from V and 8 from J, leaving 21 bases between them. CDR1 and CDR2 (germline): MNHEY, SMNVEV (reference sequence).

J is TRBJ2-4 and V is TRBV3-1 (or the pseudogene TRBV3-2), with a possible D match to TRBD2 (5 bases). The CDR3 is 17 amino acids. Looked up from germline, CDR1 is LGHDT and CDR2 is YNNKEL (reference sequence). Trimming shortened V by 1 base and J by 0 bases, and 13 bases separated the two germline ends. The CDR3 here is CASSQVRGHIAKNIQYF. In DNA form, the CDR3 reads TGTGCCAGCAGCCAAGTTCGGGGTCATATAGCCAAAAACATTCAGTACTTC.

This chain links TRBV7-9 with TRBJ1-6; perhaps TRBD1 as D (5 bases). Germline assignment: CDR1 SEHNR and CDR2 FQNEAQ (reference sequence). This CDR3 spans 14 amino acids. The V end lost 1 base, the J end lost 10 bases, and 11 bases lay between the germline ends. The CDR3 DNA reads as TGTGCCAGCAGCTTAGAAGGGGAAGCATCACCCCTCCACTTT. It codes for CASSLEGEASPLHF. Full variable domain (remainder filled in from reference TRBV7-9 and TRBJ1-6): DTGVSQNPRHKITKRGQNVTFRCDPISEHNRLYWYRQTLGQGPEFLTYFQNEAQLEKSRLLSDRFSAERPKGSFSTLEIQRTEQGDSAMYLCASSLEGEASPLHFGNGTRLTVT.

The genes are TRBV27 and TRBJ1-1, with D perhaps matching TRBD1 (6 bases). The CDR3 is 14 residues long. Germline V lookup: CDR1 MNHEY, CDR2 SMNVEV (reference sequence). Between the trimmed V and J ends, which lost 5 bases and 4 bases, there was a span of 14 bases. CDR3 DNA sequence: TGTGCCAGCAGTCCCCCCAGGGGCGGCACTGAAGCTTTCTTT. It specifies CASSPPRGGTEAFF.

This chain links TRBV29-1 with TRBJ2-2; 8 bases map to TRBD1. V trimming: 4 bases; J trimming: 7 bases; junction bases outside the gene matches: 5. CDR3 length equals 13 residues. CDR1 SQVTM and CDR2 ANQGSEA come from the germline V gene. CDR3 in amino acids: CSVALTGVGELFF. In DNA form, the CDR3 reads TGCAGCGTTGCACTGACAGGGGTCGGGGAGCTGTTTTTT.

This chain joins TRBV19 and TRBJ1-5, with D hard to call. V lost 7 bases and J 4 bases, leaving 14 bases between the germline ends. Germline V gene sequence: CDR1 LNHDA, CDR2 SQIVND (reference sequence). The CDR3 spans 14 residues. The CDR3 sequence is CASTNPRPNQPQHF. The CDR3 coding sequence is TGTGCCAGTACCAACCCCAGGCCTAATCAGCCCCAGCATTTT.

The rearrangement links TRBV10-3 to TRBJ1-2; 7 positions match TRBD1. Germline lookup yields CDR1 ENHRY and CDR2 SYGVKD. This CDR3 spans 14 amino acids. V lost 5 bases and J lost 8; bases outside the gene matches: 11. This chain's CDR3 is CAISLSVGGEGYTF. The CDR3, as DNA: TGTGCCATCAGTCTATCGGTAGGGGGCGAAGGCTACACCTTC.

The chain joins TRBV6-5 to TRBJ1-2; TRBD1 matches 7 bases. The V gene end was trimmed by 2 bases and the J gene end by 6 bases; junction bases not matched to a gene: 9. CDR3 length equals 15 residues. CDR1 and CDR2 (germline): MNHEY, SVGAGI. CDR3 sequence (DNA): TGTGCCAGCAGTTACCGCTTAGGGACAGAAAATGGCTACACCTTC. As protein: CASSYRLGTENGYTF.

The chain couples TRBV9 to TRBJ2-7, with D possibly TRBD2 on 6 matching bases. This CDR3 has 14 amino acids. Germline CDR1 and CDR2: SGDLS and YYNGEE. Trimming pared 0 bases from V and 4 bases from J, leaving 11 bases between. The CDR3 region has the DNA TGTGCCAGCAGCGTAGGTGGAGGAGGGTACGAGCAGTACTTC. Its protein is CASSVGGGGYEQYF.

This chain connects TRBV6-2 or TRBV6-3 to TRBJ1-5; possible D gene TRBD1, 6 bases. The V gene's germline CDR1 is MNHEY and CDR2 SVGEGT. Trimming took off 5 bases at V and 0 bases at J, with 11 bases between the two ends. This CDR3 is built from 15 residues. The CDR3 DNA reads as TGTGCCAGCAGTACAGGGCCTTATAGCAATCAGCCCCAGCATTTT. This codes for CASSTGPYSNQPQHF.

This rearrangement joins TRBV3-1 (or the pseudogene TRBV3-2) to TRBJ2-1; D is ambiguous. This CDR3 spans 13 amino acids. Germline CDR1 reads LGHDT; CDR2 reads YNNKEL (reference sequence). With 0 bases removed from V and 8 bases from J, the gap between germline ends came to 8 bases. CDR3 nucleotides: TGTGCCAGCAGCCAAGATGCAGTGGATGAGCAGTTCTTC. This gives the protein CASSQDAVDEQFF.

This clone was recorded only once. The identical CDR3 is also encoded by other nucleotide sequences in the sample. This chain links TRBV5-1 with TRBJ2-5, with TRBD1 matching over 12 bases. This CDR3 has 14 residues. The J segment lost 5 bases and the V segment lost 4 bases, leaving 3 bases of the junction unmatched. Germline CDR1 SGHRS, CDR2 YFSETQ. CDR3 nucleotide sequence: TGCGCCAGCAGCCTGGGACAGGGGGCGGAGACCCAGTACTTC. Protein: CASSLGQGAETQYF.

The chain joins TRBV15 to TRBJ2-7; 9 bases agree with TRBD1. Trimming took 3 bases from V and 2 from J; bases not matched to a gene: 8. The CDR3 is 16 residues long. CDR1 and CDR2 from the germline V gene are LNHNV and YYDKDF (reference sequence). The CDR3 protein is CATSREKGQGAYEQYF. The CDR3 nucleotides are TGTGCCACCAGCAGGGAAAAGGGACAGGGTGCCTACGAGCAGTACTTC.

This rearrangement joins TRBV3-1 (or the pseudogene TRBV3-2) to TRBJ2-7, with 9 bases that match TRBD1. The CDR3 runs to 16 residues. Germline loops: CDR1 LGHDT, CDR2 YNNKEL (reference sequence). V shed 2 bases and J 0 bases; nucleotides not matched to a gene: 5. The CDR3 here is CASSQNPTGGSYEQYF. CDR3 nucleotides: TGTGCCAGCAGCCAAAACCCGACAGGGGGCTCCTACGAGCAGTACTTC.

Here the CDR3 reads CATLRGARSTDTQYF. The CDR3 nucleotides read TGTGCCACTCTTCGGGGGGCGAGAAGCACAGATACGCAGTATTTT. The chain is built from TRBV15 and TRBJ2-3, with D possibly matching TRBD2 (7 bases). Germline loops: CDR1 LNHNV, CDR2 YYDKDF (reference sequence). CDR3 size: 15 residues. Between the trimmed V and J ends, which lost 9 bases and 0 bases, there was a span of 16 bases.

The chain links TRBV15 to TRBJ2-6; no reliable D call. Germline values: CDR1 LNHNV, CDR2 YYDKDF (reference sequence). The CDR3 runs to 17 residues. Trimming took 3 bases from V and 0 from J, leaving 12 bases between them. The CDR3 nucleotides read TGTGCCACCAGCAGGACCGACCGCGGCTCTGGGGCCAACGTCCTGACTTTC. The encoded protein is CATSRTDRGSGANVLTF.

The V call is TRBV7-2, the J call TRBJ2-3; 13 nucleotides align to TRBD2. The CDR3 totals 19 residues. With V trimmed by 2 bases and J by 0 bases, 8 bases remained unmatched. The germline CDR1 and CDR2 sequences are SGHTA and FQGNSA. Here the CDR3 reads CASSLPAGTSGTSTDTQYF. CDR3 DNA sequence: TGTGCCAGCAGCTTACCCGCCGGGACTAGCGGGACAAGCACAGATACGCAGTATTTT.

Of note for this clone: The same CDR3 is also encoded by other DNA sequences in this sample. V is TRBV28 and J is TRBJ2-6, with D maybe TRBD1 (6 bases). The V end lost 3 bases, the J end lost 1 base, and 7 bases lay between the germline ends. Germline CDR1 MDHEN, CDR2 SYDVKM. The CDR3 has 15 amino acids. CDR3 in DNA: TGTGCCAGCAGTTTTCAGGGGTCTGGGGCCAACGTCCTGACTTTC. Amino acid sequence: CASSFQGSGANVLTF.

The rearrangement uses TRBV28 and TRBJ1-5; D is uncertain. The ends were cut back, 11 bases at V and 1 base at J, with 9 bases in the middle. The CDR3 covers 12 residues. Germline loops: CDR1 MDHEN, CDR2 SYDVKM. CDR3 nucleotides: TGTGCCGGCGGGGAAAGCAATCAGCCCCAGCATTTT. This encodes CAGGESNQPQHF.

The chain has TRBV6-2 or TRBV6-3 and TRBJ2-5; 13 bases are a match to TRBD2. Germline values: CDR1 MNHEY, CDR2 SVGEGT. The CDR3 length is 19 residues. Unmatched junction bases numbered 14, after V lost 0 bases and J lost 7 bases. CDR3 bases: TGTGCCAGCAGTTACTCGCCCCGGGTTCGGACTAGCGGGGGCATGACCCAGTACTTC. Its translation: CASSYSPRVRTSGGMTQYF.

V and J are TRBV12-5 and TRBJ2-3; TRBD2 matches 7 bases. Germline assignment: CDR1 LGHNT and CDR2 FRNRAP. The length of the CDR3 is 15 residues. J lost 2 bases, V lost 1 base, and 3 bases had no gene match. CDR3 nucleotide sequence: TGTGCTAGTGGTTTGGGACTAGCCGCCACAGATACGCAGTATTTT. It specifies CASGLGLAATDTQYF.

The rearrangement links TRBV6-2 or TRBV6-3 to TRBJ2-7, with D unclear. Between the trimmed V and J ends, which lost 0 bases and 5 bases, there was a span of 8 bases. From germline, CDR1 is MNHEY and CDR2 SVGEGT. There are 13 residues in the CDR3. The CDR3 loop reads CASSYSIVDEQYF. The CDR3, as DNA: TGTGCCAGCAGTTACTCGATTGTAGACGAGCAGTACTTC.

This clone came up once. V usage is TRBV4-1 and J usage is TRBJ2-7, with 9 nucleotides matching TRBD1. V shed 1 base and J 5 bases; nucleotides not matched to a gene: 6. The germline gives CDR1 MGHRA, CDR2 YSYEKL. This CDR3 comprises 15 residues. The DNA of the CDR3 is TGCGCCAGCAGCCAAGGGGTAACAGGGGGCGACGAGCAGTACTTC. This codes for CASSQGVTGGDEQYF.

The V gene is TRBV15, the J gene TRBJ1-1, with 7 bases fitting TRBD1. The CDR3 sequence is 13 residues long. J was trimmed by 6 bases and V by 5 bases; bases with no gene match: 6. Germline CDR1 and CDR2: LNHNV and YYDKDF (reference sequence). CDR3 residues: CATSLRQGAEAFF. The CDR3 DNA is TGTGCCACCAGCCTCCGACAGGGCGCTGAAGCTTTCTTT.

V gene TRBV29-1 combines with J gene TRBJ1-1; D may be TRBD1 (6 bases). V was clipped by 6 bases and J by 3 bases, with 14 bases between them. Germline CDR1 is SQVTM and CDR2 is ANQGSEA. The CDR3 is 13 amino acids. The CDR3, as DNA: TGCAGCGTGGGCCGCCACAGGGACACTGAAGCTTTCTTT. Its translation is CSVGRHRDTEAFF.

V usage is TRBV6-6 and J usage is TRBJ2-7, with a possible D match to TRBD2 (6 bases). Germline V gives CDR1 MNHNY, CDR2 SVGAGI (reference sequence). The CDR3 spans 13 residues. V was pared by 10 bases and J by 4 bases, with 17 bases between. CDR3 DNA sequence: TGTGCCACTTCCCTGGTGGAGGGATACGAGCAGTACTTC. This sequence encodes CATSLVEGYEQYF.

The CDR3 sequence: CASSQEGGAGYEQYF. In DNA, the CDR3 is TGTGCCAGCAGCCAGGAGGGCGGCGCCGGGTACGAGCAGTACTTC. The rearrangement uses TRBV7-3 and TRBJ2-7, with a possible D match to TRBD2 (6 bases). Germline V gene sequence: CDR1 SGHTA, CDR2 FQGTGA. Between the trimmed V and J ends, which lost 5 bases and 4 bases, there was a span of 18 bases. This CDR3 is 15 amino acids long.

This chain connects TRBV9 to TRBJ2-3; 9 nucleotides match TRBD2. Looked up from germline, CDR1 is SGDLS and CDR2 is YYNGEE. CDR3 length equals 17 residues. The J segment lost 0 bases and the V segment lost 0 bases, leaving 5 bases of the junction unmatched. This chain's CDR3 is CASSVAVAGASTDTQYF. The DNA for the CDR3 is TGTGCCAGCAGCGTAGCGGTAGCGGGGGCTAGCACAGATACGCAGTATTTT.

The V and J genes are TRBV27 and TRBJ1-1; D might be TRBD1 (5 bases). Germline CDR1 MNHEY, CDR2 SMNVEV (reference sequence). This CDR3 comprises 16 residues. The V end was cut by 4 bases, the J end by 9 bases, with 24 bases between. The CDR3 sequence is CASSSLGLTPANQAFF. The CDR3 DNA follows: TGTGCCAGCAGTTCATTGGGACTTACCCCCGCCAACCAAGCTTTCTTT.